The 6 T cell receptor beta chains reported below all come from one sample, sequenced in a study of blood T cell repertoires in COVID-19. Using immunoSEQ multiplex PCR, the repertoire was profiled, and TCRdb retains in-frame clones only, with some absent. The sample lists over 55,000 clones; about 77% were seen once. The sequencing sample was made of peripheral blood. All receptors derive from a human donor in a cohort sampled during active COVID-19.

The V call is TRBV7-9, the J call TRBJ2-7; possibly TRBD2 for D (5 bases). Trimming cost V 5 bases and J 0 bases, with 8 bases left between them. Germline-derived CDR1 and CDR2 are SEHNR and FQNEAQ (reference sequence). The CDR3 length is 13 residues. This CDR3 is CASSPGNSYEQYF. CDR3 DNA: TGTGCCAGCAGCCCGGGGAACTCCTACGAGCAGTACTTC.

The chain employs TRBV2 and TRBJ2-5, with TRBD2 identical over 11 bases. Germline V gene data show CDR1 as SNHLY and CDR2 as FYNNEI. The CDR3 spans 18 residues. With V trimmed by 6 bases and J by 2 bases, 14 bases remained unmatched. The CDR3 sequence is CASRLLGVLAGEQETQYF. CDR3 DNA: TGTGCCAGCAGACTCTTGGGGGTACTAGCGGGGGAGCAAGAGACCCAGTACTTC.

V usage is TRBV6-5 and J usage is TRBJ2-5; 10 bases are shared with TRBD1. The CDR3 length is 15 residues. CDR1 is MNHEY, CDR2 SVGAGI, per germline. V shed 0 bases and J 5 bases; nucleotides not matched to a gene: 3. The CDR3 reads CASSYSPDRGETQYF. The CDR3 DNA reads as TGTGCCAGCAGTTACTCACCGGACAGGGGGGAGACCCAGTACTTC.

This clone is large in the sample. This same CDR3 is encoded by further DNA sequences in the sample. The chain recombines TRBV15 with TRBJ2-2, with 7 positions matching TRBD2. The germline V gene has CDR1 LNHNV and CDR2 YYDKDF (reference sequence). Trimming removed 0 bases from V and 1 base from J; junction bases left unmatched: 5. This CDR3 is 17 amino acids long. The CDR3 here is CATSRDSSSGNTGELFF. The CDR3 coding sequence is TGTGCCACCAGCAGAGATAGTTCTAGCGGGAACACCGGGGAGCTGTTTTTT.

The V call is TRBV12-5, the J call TRBJ1-5; D remains unclear. CDR1 and CDR2 from the germline V gene are LGHNT and FRNRAP. Trimming left V 2 bases short and J 0 bases short, with 8 bases between. The CDR3 has 15 amino acids. The CDR3 spells CASGLWQNSNQPQHF. The CDR3 bases are TGTGCTAGTGGTTTGTGGCAGAATAGCAATCAGCCCCAGCATTTT.

The rearrangement links TRBV18 to TRBJ2-1, with TRBD2 identical over 7 bases. The germline V gene has CDR1 KGHSH and CDR2 LQKENI. J was trimmed by 4 bases and V by 5 bases; bases with no gene match: 2. This CDR3 spans 13 amino acids. DNA for the CDR3: TGTGCCAGCTCAGGGGGGGGATACAATGAGCAGTTCTTC. This translates into CASSGGGYNEQFF.